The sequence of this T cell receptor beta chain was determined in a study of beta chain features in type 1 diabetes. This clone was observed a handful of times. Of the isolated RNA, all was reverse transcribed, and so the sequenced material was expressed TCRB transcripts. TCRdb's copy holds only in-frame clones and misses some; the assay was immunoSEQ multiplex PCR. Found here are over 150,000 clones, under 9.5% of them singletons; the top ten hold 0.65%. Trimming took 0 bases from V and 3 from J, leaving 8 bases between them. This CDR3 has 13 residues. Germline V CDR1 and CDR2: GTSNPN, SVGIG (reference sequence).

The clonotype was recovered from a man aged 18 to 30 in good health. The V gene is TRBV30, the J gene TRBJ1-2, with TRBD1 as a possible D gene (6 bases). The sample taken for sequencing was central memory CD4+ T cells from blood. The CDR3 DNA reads TGTGCCTGGAGTGTCGACAGGTACTATGGCTACACCTTC. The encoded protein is CAWSVDRYYGYTF.